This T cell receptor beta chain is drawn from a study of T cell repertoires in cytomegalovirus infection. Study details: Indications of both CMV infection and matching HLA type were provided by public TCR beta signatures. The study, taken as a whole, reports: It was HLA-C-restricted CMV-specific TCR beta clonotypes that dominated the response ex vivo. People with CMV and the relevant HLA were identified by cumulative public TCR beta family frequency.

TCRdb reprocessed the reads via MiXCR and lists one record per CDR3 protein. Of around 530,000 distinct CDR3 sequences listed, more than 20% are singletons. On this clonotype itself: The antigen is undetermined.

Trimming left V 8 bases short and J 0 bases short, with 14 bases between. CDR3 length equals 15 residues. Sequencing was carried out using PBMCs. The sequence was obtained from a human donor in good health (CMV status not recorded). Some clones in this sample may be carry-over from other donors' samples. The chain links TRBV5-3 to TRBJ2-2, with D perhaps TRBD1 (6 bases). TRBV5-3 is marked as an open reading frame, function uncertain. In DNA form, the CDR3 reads TGTGCCAGCAGCAACCGGGACACGAACACCGGGGAGCTGTTTTTT. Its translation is CASSNRDTNTGELFF.